Presented here are 30 T cell receptor beta chains from one specimen sequenced in a study of T cell repertoires in cytomegalovirus infection. TCRdb redid the calling of the reads with MiXCR, one entry per CDR3 protein. The sample shows some 700,000 distinct CDR3 sequences, roughly a third of them seen only once. Specimen: PBMCs. These receptors were taken from a human donor in good health (CMV status not recorded). Some clones in this sample may be carry-over from other donors' samples.

In its sample, this clonotype was seen a few times. This chain links TRBV7-9 with TRBJ1-5; 8 nucleotides line up with TRBD1. Trimming removed 1 base from V and 3 bases from J; junction bases left unmatched: 5. Germline-derived CDR1 and CDR2 are SEHNR and FQNEAQ (reference sequence). This CDR3 is 16 amino acids long. This CDR3 is CASSLVGRGLNQPQHF. The CDR3 bases are TGTGCCAGCAGCTTAGTAGGCAGGGGGCTCAATCAGCCCCAGCATTTT.

The CDR3 is CSVSGTSGLFTDTQYF. The CDR3 coding sequence is TGCAGCGTCTCCGGGACTAGCGGGCTTTTCACAGATACGCAGTATTTT. This chain uses TRBV29-1 with TRBJ2-3; 12 nucleotides match TRBD2. Germline V gives CDR1 SQVTM, CDR2 ANQGSEA. This CDR3 contains 16 residues. The J segment lost 2 bases and the V segment lost 6 bases, leaving 9 bases of the junction unmatched.

CDR3 sequence: CASSYKPGSFEKLFF. In DNA, the CDR3 is TGTGCCAGCAGCTACAAACCGGGAAGCTTCGAAAAACTGTTTTTT. The rearrangement joins TRBV12-3 or TRBV12-4 to TRBJ1-4; no reliable D call. V lost 6 bases and J 8 bases, leaving 19 bases between the germline ends. The CDR3 is 15 residues long.

As for this clonotype: Sequence at one end of the junction differs from germline and may be a read error. The CDR3 DNA reads as TGTGCCAGCAGTCAGCCTGGGGACACACATCAGCCCCCGCCTTTT. This encodes CASSQPGDTHQPPPF. The chain carries TRBV2 and TRBJ1-5, with D perhaps matching TRBD1 (6 bases). The CDR3 sequence is 15 residues long. Per the germline V gene, CDR1 is SNHLY and CDR2 is FYNNEI.

This clonotype has only one observation. Just one base apart from a much larger clone, this may be a read error. This rearrangement joins TRBV28 to TRBJ2-2, with 7 bases lining up with TRBD2. Germline CDR1 MDHEN, CDR2 SYDVKM. The length of the CDR3 is 16 residues. V trimming: 6 bases; J trimming: 2 bases; junction bases outside the gene matches: 9. DNA for the CDR3: TGTGCCAGCAGCCCGGTGACTAGCTTTAACACCGGGGAGCTGTTTTTT. Its translation: CASSPVTSFNTGELFF.

The rearrangement uses TRBV6-2 or TRBV6-3 and TRBJ2-7; perhaps TRBD1 as D (6 bases). This CDR3 is built from 15 residues. The germline V and J ends were trimmed by 7 bases and 0 bases, with 16 bases remaining between them. Germline V lookup: CDR1 MNHEY, CDR2 SVGEGT. The CDR3 coding sequence is TGTGCCAGCACCCTGGACAGAATGAGCTCCTACGAGCAGTACTTC. Its protein is CASTLDRMSSYEQYF.

For the CDR3, the DNA is TGTGCCAGCAGTTTGAACAGGTCTAACTATGGCTACACCTTC. It encodes CASSLNRSNYGYTF. The rearrangement joins TRBV28 to TRBJ1-2; maybe TRBD1 (5 bases). CDR1 and CDR2 (germline): MDHEN, SYDVKM. The V and J ends lost 3 bases and 0 bases respectively, with 8 bases between them. CDR3 size: 14 residues.

This clonotype was observed a handful of times. The V gene is TRBV6-1, the J gene TRBJ2-2, with D uncertain. Germline V gene sequence: CDR1 MNHNS, CDR2 SASEGT. Trimming pared 5 bases from V and 4 bases from J, leaving 8 bases between. The CDR3 consists of 13 residues. Here the CDR3 reads CASSYRRTGELFF. CDR3 bases: TGTGCCAGCAGTTATAGACGCACCGGGGAGCTGTTTTTT.

The chain couples TRBV7-2 to TRBJ2-4, with D perhaps TRBD1 or TRBD2 (5 bases each). The germline V and J ends were trimmed by 5 bases and 10 bases, with 21 bases remaining between them. CDR3 size: 15 residues. The V gene's germline CDR1 is SGHTA and CDR2 FQGNSA. The CDR3 DNA is TGTGCCAGCAGCCCCCCCGGGGCATACCTTTTAATTCAGTACTTC. Translation: CASSPPGAYLLIQYF.

This clonotype occurred a few times. This rearrangement joins TRBV5-5 to TRBJ1-4; D is uncertain. Germline V gene lookup returns CDR1 SGHKS and CDR2 YYEKEE (reference sequence). The ends were cut back, 0 bases at V and 11 bases at J, with 11 bases in the middle. The CDR3 is 13 amino acids. This chain's CDR3 is CASSLVGLGKLFF. The CDR3 nucleotides read TGTGCCAGCAGCTTGGTCGGACTTGGGAAACTGTTTTTT.

The V call is TRBV28, the J call TRBJ1-3, with D maybe TRBD1 (6 bases). Germline loops: CDR1 MDHEN, CDR2 SYDVKM. V was clipped by 3 bases and J by 3 bases, with 12 bases between them. This CDR3 is 15 amino acids long. CDR3 coding DNA: TGTGCCAGCAGTTTTGAAGGGGGTATTGGAAACACCATATATTTT. Its protein product is CASSFEGGIGNTIYF.

This clonotype has only a few counts. The chain links TRBV6-6 to TRBJ1-1, with D possibly matching TRBD1 (5 bases). This CDR3 is 14 amino acids long. Between the trimmed V and J ends, which lost 0 bases and 0 bases, there was a span of 5 bases. Germline V lookup: CDR1 MNHNY, CDR2 SVGAGI (reference sequence). The CDR3 DNA follows: TGTGCCAGCAGTTACTCAGGGGTGAACACTGAAGCTTTCTTT. Translated: CASSYSGVNTEAFF.

This clonotype turned up a few times. V gene TRBV7-2 combines with J gene TRBJ2-2, with 12 bases fitting TRBD2. The germline V gene encodes CDR1 SGHTA and CDR2 FQGNSA. V gave up 1 base and J gave up 7 bases; unmatched junction bases: 10. The CDR3 length is 18 residues. This chain's CDR3 is CASSLGPLAGGLGGELFF. In DNA form, the CDR3 reads TGTGCCAGCAGCTTAGGCCCTCTAGCGGGGGGGCTGGGCGGGGAGCTGTTTTTT. Using reference TRBV7-2 and TRBJ2-2 for the parts outside the CDR3, the full variable domain is GAGVSQSPSNKVTEKGKDVELRCDPISGHTALYWYRQSLGQGLEFLIYFQGNSAPDKSGLPSDRFSAERTGGSVSTLTIQRTQQEDSAVYLCASSLGPLAGGLGGELFFGEGSRLTVL.

The chain uses TRBV10-3 and TRBJ2-2; the D is unclear. CDR1 and CDR2 from the germline V gene are ENHRY and SYGVKD. CDR3 length: 15 residues. Trimming removed 0 bases from V and 6 bases from J, with 11 bases in between. CDR3 region: CAISESIFQAGELFF. The CDR3 DNA follows: TGTGCCATCAGTGAGTCGATTTTTCAGGCCGGGGAGCTGTTTTTT.

This clonotype has a count of ten or more. The chain uses TRBV7-6 and TRBJ1-3; 7 positions match TRBD1. This CDR3 spans 15 amino acids. V shed 5 bases and J 0 bases; nucleotides not matched to a gene: 4. Looked up from germline, CDR1 is SGHVS and CDR2 is FNYEAQ. CDR3 protein: CASSGGQLSGNTIYF. CDR3 sequence (DNA): TGTGCCAGCAGCGGGGGACAGCTCTCTGGAAACACCATATATTTT.

This clonotype was counted ten times or more. V gene TRBV7-6 combines with J gene TRBJ2-1; 9 nucleotides align to TRBD2. V lost 0 bases and J lost 5; bases outside the gene matches: 11. CDR1 SGHVS and CDR2 FNYEAQ come from the germline V gene. CDR3 length: 18 residues. The CDR3 region is CASSLASSGRSVDNEQFF. CDR3 DNA: TGTGCCAGCAGCTTAGCTAGTAGCGGGAGATCTGTTGACAATGAGCAGTTCTTC.

In this sample, this clonotype turned up a few times. The chain is built from TRBV27 and TRBJ1-1; weak D call: TRBD1 (6 bases). Germline loops: CDR1 MNHEY, CDR2 SMNVEV (reference sequence). The CDR3 totals 13 residues. V shed 2 bases and J shed 4 bases, with 8 bases lying between them. CDR3 amino acids: CASSLRGATEAFF. CDR3 in DNA: TGTGCCAGCAGTTTAAGGGGGGCCACTGAAGCTTTCTTT.

This clonotype was seen only a few times. V and J are TRBV28 and TRBJ1-5; a weak D match, TRBD1 (6 bases). The ends were cut back, 5 bases at V and 1 base at J, with 12 bases in the middle. This CDR3 is built from 15 residues. Germline V gene lookup returns CDR1 MDHEN and CDR2 SYDVKM. In nucleotides, the CDR3 is TGTGCCAGCAGTGCGACGGGGGGCAGCAATCAGCCCCAGCATTTT. Translating it yields CASSATGGSNQPQHF.

A note on this clonotype: The conserved final phenylalanine or tryptophan is absent from the CDR3, which likely points to a read error. The chain is built from TRBV18 and TRBJ2-7; TRBD2 agrees at 10 bases. The ends lost 0 bases at V and 3 bases at J; junction bases unmatched: 14. In germline, CDR1 is KGHSH, CDR2 LQKENI. The CDR3 sequence is 19 residues long. The CDR3: CASSPPPGLASFELYEQYL. In DNA, the CDR3 is TGTGCCAGCTCACCACCGCCGGGACTAGCGTCGTTTGAACTCTACGAGCAGTACTTG.

Comment on this clonotype: Mismatch with germline at one junction end may stem from a read error. V and J are TRBV4-1 and TRBJ2-3; 7 bases line up with TRBD1. Germline assignment: CDR1 MGHRA and CDR2 YSYEKL. CDR3 length: 15 amino acids. CDR3 residues: CASSPTGSVGDTQYF. The CDR3 region has the DNA TGTGCCAGCAGCCCGACAGGGAGTGTAGGAGATACGCAGTATTTT.

The V gene is TRBV28, the J gene TRBJ2-6; D not resolved. CDR3 size: 13 residues. CDR1 and CDR2 from the germline V gene are MDHEN and SYDVKM. The V end was cut by 10 bases, the J end by 0 bases, with 7 bases between. DNA of the CDR3: TGTGCCACCGAGTACTCTGGGGCCAACGTCCTGACTTTC. The encoded protein is CATEYSGANVLTF. The full variable domain, with the rest looked up from reference TRBV28 and TRBJ2-6, is DVKVTQSSRYLVKRTGEKVFLECVQDMDHENMFWYRQDPGLGLRLIYFSYDVKMKEKGDIPEGYSVSREKKERFSLILESASTNQTSMYLCATEYSGANVLTFGAGSRLTVL.

The rearrangement joins TRBV20-1 to TRBJ2-7, with 11 bases identical to TRBD2. The CDR3 covers 17 residues. The germline CDR1 and CDR2 sequences are DFQATT and SNEGSKA (reference sequence). Unmatched junction bases numbered 9, after V lost 0 bases and J lost 2 bases. CDR3 loop: CSARDPASGGPPYEQYF. In DNA, the CDR3 is TGCAGTGCTAGAGATCCGGCTAGCGGGGGGCCACCCTACGAGCAGTACTTC.

The chain employs TRBV6-4 and TRBJ2-3, with D unclear. Per germline, CDR1 MRHNA and CDR2 SNTAGT. Trimming stripped 2 bases from V and 2 bases from J, with 17 bases between. CDR3 size: 17 residues. This CDR3 is CASSDTLTRKNTDTQYF. DNA of the CDR3: TGTGCCAGCAGTGACACGCTTACAAGGAAAAACACAGATACGCAGTATTTT.

This clonotype appeared a few times. This chain links TRBV28 with TRBJ1-2; D is uncertain. The CDR3 loop spans 17 amino acids. Trimming took 2 bases from V and 2 from J, leaving 18 bases between them. Germline CDR1 and CDR2: MDHEN and SYDVKM. This CDR3 is CASSLESRYQYNYGYTF. In nucleotides, the CDR3 is TGTGCCAGCAGTTTAGAGTCAAGGTATCAATACAACTATGGCTACACCTTC.

V and J are TRBV11-2 and TRBJ1-4; TRBD1 might be the D (5 bases). Trimming took 6 bases from V and 7 from J, leaving 9 bases between them. The CDR3 has 12 amino acids. CDR1 is SGHAT and CDR2 is FQNNGV in the germline V gene. CDR3 DNA: TGTGCCAGCAGGGGGGTCGTTGAAAAACTGTTTTTT. Amino acid sequence: CASRGVVEKLFF. Complete variable domain (other parts from reference TRBV11-2 and TRBJ1-4): EAGVAQSPRYKIIEKRQSVAFWCNPISGHATLYWYQQILGQGPKLLIQFQNNGVVDDSQLPKDRFSAERLKGVDSTLKIQPAKLEDSAVYLCASRGVVEKLFFGSGTQLSVL.

This clonotype was counted only a few times. The chain combines TRBV7-8 with TRBJ2-3; tentative D call: TRBD1 (6 bases). Germline V gene sequence: CDR1 SGHVS, CDR2 FQNEAQ. The length of the CDR3 is 15 residues. The germline V and J ends were trimmed by 8 bases and 0 bases, with 15 bases remaining between them. The CDR3 sequence: CASPPGQPSTDTQYF. The CDR3 DNA follows: TGTGCCAGCCCGCCTGGACAGCCTAGCACAGATACGCAGTATTTT.

This clonotype was detected only a few times. The CDR3 bases are TGTGCCATCCTGCCGGGGACGGGGGCCAACGTCCTGACTTTC. It specifies CAILPGTGANVLTF. The genes are TRBV10-3 and TRBJ2-6, with D perhaps being TRBD1 or TRBD2 (5 bases each). CDR1 and CDR2 (germline): ENHRY, SYGVKD. This CDR3 has 14 amino acids. Deletions cut 8 bases from V and 4 bases from J, with 12 bases between.

The V and J genes are TRBV28 and TRBJ1-2, with D uncertain. The CDR3 runs 15 residues. The germline gives CDR1 MDHEN, CDR2 SYDVKM. V was cut by 1 base and J by 4 bases, with 13 bases left in between. The CDR3 nucleotides read TGTGCCAGCAGTTTATTAGAACCGCGCGGCTATGGCTACACCTTC. Amino acids: CASSLLEPRGYGYTF.

The chain joins TRBV5-4 to TRBJ2-3; D gene uncertain. The CDR3 has 14 amino acids. Between the trimmed V and J ends, which lost 2 bases and 2 bases, there was a span of 9 bases. Germline-derived CDR1 and CDR2 are SGHNT and YYREEE (reference sequence). The CDR3 is CASSLPSFTDTQYF. CDR3 nucleotide sequence: TGTGCCAGCAGCTTACCCAGCTTCACAGATACGCAGTATTTT.

There are a few counts of this clonotype. The gene calls are TRBV11-2 and TRBJ1-3; D gene ambiguous. Germline CDR1 is SGHAT and CDR2 is FQNNGV. The CDR3 spans 14 residues. V shed 6 bases and J shed 0 bases, with 9 bases lying between them. Here the CDR3 reads CASRSAFSGNTIYF. The CDR3 DNA reads TGTGCCAGCAGATCAGCATTCTCTGGAAACACCATATATTTT. The variable domain in full, completed from reference TRBV11-2 and TRBJ1-3, reads EAGVAQSPRYKIIEKRQSVAFWCNPISGHATLYWYQQILGQGPKLLIQFQNNGVVDDSQLPKDRFSAERLKGVDSTLKIQPAKLEDSAVYLCASRSAFSGNTIYFGEGSWLTVV.